This T cell receptor beta chain was identified during a study of tumor-infiltrating lymphocytes in primary liver carcinoma. Study-level results: The study found only about 7-25% of top clones in all five tumor regions.

Production of TCR beta cDNA used around 460 ng total RNA together with a constant-region primer. Employing slightly modified ARM-PCR, three nested multiplex PCR rounds were run, and these gave rise to the TCR beta libraries. TRBV1-TRBV30 forward primers and a C-beta reverse primer were used in the first two PCR rounds, which each ran for 9 to 10 cycles. In TCRdb, the multiplex PCR reads were re-called with MiXCR into one record per CDR3 protein. The table records approximately 99,000 distinct CDR3 sequences, over 55% of them present only once. Co-extracted RNA and DNA came from about 19-30 mg of unsorted bulk tissue. The CDR3 is 15 residues long. Germline lookup yields CDR1 MDHEN and CDR2 SYDVKM. As for this clonotype: Its matching antigen is unknown. Relative to the germline gene, one junction end is altered; a read error may explain this.

Sequencing used liver tumor tissue from sampling region 5. Specified subset: tumor region T5, tumor centre. The TCR was taken from a woman in her sixties or seventies with primary liver carcinoma and hepatitis B virus infection. The V call is TRBV28, the J call TRBJ1-6, with D tentatively TRBD1 (5 bases). The CDR3 region is CASNAAGHFNSPLHF. The DNA for the CDR3 is TGCGCCAGCAACGCAGCCGGACACTTTAATTCACCCCTCCACTTT.